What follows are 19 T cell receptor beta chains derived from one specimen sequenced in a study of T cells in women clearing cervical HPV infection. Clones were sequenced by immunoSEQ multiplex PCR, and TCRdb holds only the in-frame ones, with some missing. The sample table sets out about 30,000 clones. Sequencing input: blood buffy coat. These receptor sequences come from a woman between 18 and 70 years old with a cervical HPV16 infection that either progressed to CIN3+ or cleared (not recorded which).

CDR3 bases read: TGTGCCAGCTCACGGGACAGTGCGAACACTGAA. It encodes CASSRDSANTE. The complete CDR3 sequence is CASSRDSANTEAFF. The chain has TRBV18 and TRBJ1-1, with TRBD1 identical over 7 bases. The read gets to within 3 residues of the CDR3 end, and the germline J gene fills in the rest. Germline values: CDR1 KGHSH, CDR2 LQKENI. The V and J ends lost 4 bases and 1 base, in that order; junction bases with no gene match: 3. CDR3 size: 14 residues.

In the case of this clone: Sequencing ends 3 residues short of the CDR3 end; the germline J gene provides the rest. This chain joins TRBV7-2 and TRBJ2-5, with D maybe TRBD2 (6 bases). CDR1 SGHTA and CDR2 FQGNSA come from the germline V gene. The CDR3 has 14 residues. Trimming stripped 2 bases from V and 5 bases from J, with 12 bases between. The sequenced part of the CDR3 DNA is TGTGCCAGCAGCTTAATGGGGGGAGTGGAGACC. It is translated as CASSLMGGVET. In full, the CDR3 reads CASSLMGGVETQYF.

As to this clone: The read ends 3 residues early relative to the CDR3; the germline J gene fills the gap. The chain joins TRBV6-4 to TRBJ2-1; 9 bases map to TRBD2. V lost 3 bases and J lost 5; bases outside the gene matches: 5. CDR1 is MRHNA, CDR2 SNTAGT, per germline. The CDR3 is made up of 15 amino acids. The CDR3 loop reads CASSEVAGVDNEQFF. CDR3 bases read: TGTGCCAGCAGTGAGGTAGCGGGAGTCGACAATGAG.

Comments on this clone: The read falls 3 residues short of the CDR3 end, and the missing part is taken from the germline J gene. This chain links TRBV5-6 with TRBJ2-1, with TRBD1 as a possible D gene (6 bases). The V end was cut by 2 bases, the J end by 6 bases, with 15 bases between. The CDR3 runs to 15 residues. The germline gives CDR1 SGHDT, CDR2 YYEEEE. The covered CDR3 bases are TGTGCCAGCAGCTTCCTCGACCGAGGGGGCAATGAG. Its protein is CASSFLDRGGNE. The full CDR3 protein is CASSFLDRGGNEQFF.

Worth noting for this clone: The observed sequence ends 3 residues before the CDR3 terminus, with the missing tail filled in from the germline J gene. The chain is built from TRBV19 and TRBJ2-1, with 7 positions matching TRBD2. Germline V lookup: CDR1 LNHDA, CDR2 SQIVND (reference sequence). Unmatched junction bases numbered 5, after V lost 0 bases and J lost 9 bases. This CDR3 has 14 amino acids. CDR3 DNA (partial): TGTGCCAGTAGTATAGATGGACTAGTCGGTGAG. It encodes CASSIDGLVGE. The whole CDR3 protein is CASSIDGLVGEQFF.

The CDR3 region is CASTNDRGFYEQYF. The CDR3 DNA, read in part, is TGTGCCAGCACCAACGACAGGGGGTTCTACGAG. The J gene is TRBJ2-7, the V gene TRBV18, with 9 bases that match TRBD1. The read ends 3 residues early relative to the CDR3; the germline J gene fills the gap. The J segment lost 3 bases and the V segment lost 8 bases, leaving 8 bases of the junction unmatched. The CDR3 runs to 14 residues. Per the germline V gene, CDR1 is KGHSH and CDR2 is LQKENI.

This CDR3 reads CASKAGGATNEKLFF. CDR3 DNA (partial): TGTGCCAGCAAGGCTGGGGGCGCAACTAATGAAAAA. The chain employs TRBV19 and TRBJ1-4; a weak D match, TRBD1 (6 bases). The observed sequence ends 3 residues before the CDR3 terminus, with the missing tail filled in from the germline J gene. The V end lost 9 bases, the J end lost 0 bases, and 14 bases lay between the germline ends. Germline V gives CDR1 LNHDA, CDR2 SQIVND (reference sequence). The CDR3 spans 15 residues.

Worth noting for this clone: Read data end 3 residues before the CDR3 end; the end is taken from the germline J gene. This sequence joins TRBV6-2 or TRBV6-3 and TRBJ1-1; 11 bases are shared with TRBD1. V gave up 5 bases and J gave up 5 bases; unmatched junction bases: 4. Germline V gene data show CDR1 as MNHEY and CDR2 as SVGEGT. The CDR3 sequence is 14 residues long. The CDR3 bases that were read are TGTGCCAGCAGTGGACAGGGGGCGCTGACTGAA. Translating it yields CASSGQGALTE. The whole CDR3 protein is CASSGQGALTEAFF.

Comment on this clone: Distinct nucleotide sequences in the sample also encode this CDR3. The sequenced part of the CDR3 DNA is TGTGCCAGCAGCCAACAGGGGGGTGGAAACACC. It translates to CASSQQGGGNT. The whole CDR3 is CASSQQGGGNTIYF. The genes are TRBV11-2 and TRBJ1-3, with 8 bases matching TRBD1. With the read ending 3 residues before the CDR3 end, the germline J gene is used to fill in that end. V gave up 5 bases and J gave up 3 bases; unmatched junction bases: 3. CDR1 is SGHAT and CDR2 is FQNNGV in the germline V gene. The CDR3 runs to 14 residues.

CDR3 bases read: TGTGCCAGCAGCTTAAGCGGGAGCGGTCAAGAGACC. Protein: CASSLSGSGQET. The whole CDR3 sequence reads CASSLSGSGQETQYF. V and J are TRBV5-4 and TRBJ2-5, with TRBD2 matching 8 bases. The CDR3 end is not reached by the read, which stops 3 residues before it; the germline J gene fills it in. V was clipped by 2 bases and J by 2 bases; unmatched bases: 5. The CDR3 totals 15 residues. CDR1 and CDR2 (germline): SGHNT, YYREEE (reference sequence).

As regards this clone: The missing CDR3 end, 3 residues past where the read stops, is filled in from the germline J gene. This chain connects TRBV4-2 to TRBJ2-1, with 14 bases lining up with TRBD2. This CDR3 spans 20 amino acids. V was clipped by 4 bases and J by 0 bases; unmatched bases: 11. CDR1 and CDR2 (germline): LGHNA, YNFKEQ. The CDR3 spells CASSLLPGLAGENSYNEQFF. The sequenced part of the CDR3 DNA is TGTGCCAGCAGCCTACTTCCGGGACTAGCGGGAGAGAACTCCTACAATGAG.

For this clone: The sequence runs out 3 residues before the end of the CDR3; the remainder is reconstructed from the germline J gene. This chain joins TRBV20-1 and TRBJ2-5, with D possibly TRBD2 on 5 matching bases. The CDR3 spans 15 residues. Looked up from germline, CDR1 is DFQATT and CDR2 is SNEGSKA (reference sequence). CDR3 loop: CSARGSDGPTRTQYF. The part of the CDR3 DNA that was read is TGCAGTGCTCGCGGATCCGACGGACCAACTAGAACC.

This chain's CDR3 is CASSVRQDTEAFF. Partial CDR3 DNA: TGTGCCAGCAGTGTAAGACAGGACACTGAA. The J gene is TRBJ1-1, the V gene TRBV2; the D gene is possibly TRBD1 (6 bases). Sequencing ends 3 residues short of the CDR3 end; the germline J gene provides the rest. Trimming shortened V by 4 bases and J by 3 bases, and 9 bases separated the two germline ends. Germline V CDR1 and CDR2: SNHLY, FYNNEI. The CDR3 runs 13 residues.

The CDR3 bases that were read are TGTGCCAGTAGCAACACCGGGGGGGGGACC. This gives the protein CASSNTGGGT. The whole CDR3 protein reads CASSNTGGGTQYF. The genes are TRBV19 and TRBJ2-5; 8 positions agree with TRBD2. The DNA ends 3 residues before the CDR3 does, and the rest of the CDR3 is filled in from the germline J gene. CDR1 and CDR2 (germline): LNHDA, SQIVND (reference sequence). The length of the CDR3 is 13 residues. V lost 6 bases to trimming and J lost 7 bases; unmatched junction nucleotides: 7.

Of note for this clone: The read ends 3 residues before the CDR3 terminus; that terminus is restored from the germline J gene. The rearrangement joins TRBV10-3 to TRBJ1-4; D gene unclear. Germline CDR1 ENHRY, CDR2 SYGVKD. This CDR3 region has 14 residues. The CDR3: CAISEALAGSRLFF. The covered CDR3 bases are TGTGCCATCAGTGAAGCCTTAGCGGGGTCTCGA.

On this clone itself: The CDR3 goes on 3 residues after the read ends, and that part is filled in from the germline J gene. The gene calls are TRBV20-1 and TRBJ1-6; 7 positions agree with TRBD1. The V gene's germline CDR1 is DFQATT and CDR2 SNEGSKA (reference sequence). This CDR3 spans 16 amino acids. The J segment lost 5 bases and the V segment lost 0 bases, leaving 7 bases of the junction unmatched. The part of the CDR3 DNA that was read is TGCAGTGCTAGAGATGGTCGGGGGACAGATAATTCACCC. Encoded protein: CSARDGRGTDNSP. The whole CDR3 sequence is CSARDGRGTDNSPLHF.

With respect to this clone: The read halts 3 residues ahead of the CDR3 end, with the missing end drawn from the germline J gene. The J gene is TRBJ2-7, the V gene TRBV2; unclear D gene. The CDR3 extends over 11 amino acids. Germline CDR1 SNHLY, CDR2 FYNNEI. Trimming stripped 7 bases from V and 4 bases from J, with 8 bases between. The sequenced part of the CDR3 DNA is TGTGCCAGCAAATTTTCGTACGAG. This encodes CASKFSYE. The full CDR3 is CASKFSYEQYF.

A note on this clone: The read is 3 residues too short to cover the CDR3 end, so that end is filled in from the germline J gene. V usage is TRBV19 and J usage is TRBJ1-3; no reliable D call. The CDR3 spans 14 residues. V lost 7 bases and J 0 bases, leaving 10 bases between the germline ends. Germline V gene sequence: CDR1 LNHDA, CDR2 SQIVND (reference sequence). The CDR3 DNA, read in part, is TGTGCCAGTAAGGGCAGTTACTCTGGAAACACC. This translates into CASKGSYSGNT. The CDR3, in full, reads CASKGSYSGNTIYF.

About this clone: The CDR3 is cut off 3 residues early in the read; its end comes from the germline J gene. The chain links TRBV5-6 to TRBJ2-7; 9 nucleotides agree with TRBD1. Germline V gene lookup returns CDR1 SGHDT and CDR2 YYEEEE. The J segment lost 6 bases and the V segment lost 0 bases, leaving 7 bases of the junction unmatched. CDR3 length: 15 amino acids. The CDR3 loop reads CASSLAGTGRREQYF. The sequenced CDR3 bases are TGTGCCAGCAGCTTGGCCGGGACAGGGAGGCGCGAG.